The 9 T cell receptor beta chains below come from one sample, sequenced in a study of CXCR3-negative and CXCR3-positive naive CD8 T cells. 5' RACE with UMI labels generated the TRB cDNA libraries. TCRdb re-analyzed the 5' RACE reads; it lists each CDR3 protein once, without DNA. The sample totals about 120,000 distinct CDR3 sequences; its top ten clones hold approximately 0.51%. The sequenced sample was naive CXCR3- CD8+ T cells from blood. As to subset: CD45RO-CCR7+CD27+CD95- naive CD8+ T cells lacking CXCR3 (TNR3-). These receptors originate from a human donor in good health. Some clones in this sample may be carry-over from other donors' samples.

The CDR3 sequence: CASKGPRVTQYF. The chain couples TRBV27 to TRBJ2-3. CDR1 and CDR2 (germline): MNHEY, SMNVEV (reference sequence). This CDR3 region has 12 residues.

This rearrangement joins TRBV29-1 to TRBJ2-1; TCRdb indicates TRBD1, and absent DNA this call remains unverified. Germline V lookup: CDR1 SQVTM, CDR2 ANQGSEA. The CDR3 contains 15 residues. CDR3 sequence: CSGSGTGSSYNEQFF.

The chain couples TRBV20-1 to TRBJ2-1. CDR1 is DFQATT, CDR2 SNEGSKA, per germline (reference sequence). The length of the CDR3 is 14 residues. The CDR3 loop is CSARDTYTYNEQFF.

This chain joins TRBV29-1 and TRBJ2-7; TCRdb indicates TRBD1, and absent DNA this call remains unverified. The CDR3 totals 13 residues. Germline CDR1 is SQVTM and CDR2 is ANQGSEA. The CDR3 reads CSVEAGTNYEQYF.

The V and J genes are TRBV29-1 and TRBJ1-2. This CDR3 has 11 amino acids. The germline V gene has CDR1 SQVTM and CDR2 ANQGSEA. CDR3 sequence: CSVEQSYGYTF.

The chain recombines TRBV9 with TRBJ2-7; TCRdb's D call, TRBD2, is unchecked because there is no DNA. CDR1 SGDLS and CDR2 YYNGEE come from the germline V gene. The CDR3 consists of 13 residues. CDR3: CASRDSRPLEQYF.

The rearrangement links TRBV5-8 to TRBJ2-7; as DNA is missing, the TRBD1 call by TCRdb cannot be tested. The CDR3 consists of 16 residues. Germline V lookup: CDR1 SGHTS, CDR2 YDEGEE. CDR3 amino acids: CASSLGADSEYYEQYF.

This sequence joins TRBV27 and TRBJ2-4; TCRdb's assignment of TRBD2 cannot be checked, as there is no DNA. Germline CDR1 is MNHEY and CDR2 is SMNVEV (reference sequence). The CDR3 is made up of 16 amino acids. This CDR3 is CASSLSGGRHKNIQYF.

The chain uses TRBV15 and TRBJ2-1; without DNA, the TCRdb call of TRBD2 cannot be checked. The CDR3 contains 16 residues. The V gene's germline CDR1 is LNHNV and CDR2 YYDKDF (reference sequence). CDR3 sequence reads: CATSALAGAMLNEQFF.